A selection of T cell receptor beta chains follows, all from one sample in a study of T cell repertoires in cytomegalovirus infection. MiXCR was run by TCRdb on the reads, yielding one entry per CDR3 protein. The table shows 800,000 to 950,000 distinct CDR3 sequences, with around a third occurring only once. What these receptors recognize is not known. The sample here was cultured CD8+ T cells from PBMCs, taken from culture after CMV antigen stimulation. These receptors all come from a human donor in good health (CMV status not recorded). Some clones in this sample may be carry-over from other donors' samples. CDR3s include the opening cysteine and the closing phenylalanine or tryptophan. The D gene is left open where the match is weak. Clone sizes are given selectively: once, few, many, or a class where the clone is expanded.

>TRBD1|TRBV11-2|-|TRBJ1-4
TGTGCCAGCAGCTTCGGGACAGGGGAAAATGAAAAACTGTTTTTT
CASSFGTGENEKLFF
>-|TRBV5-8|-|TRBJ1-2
TGTGCCAGCAGCTTGGCGGGGCTCTCCTATGGCTACACCTTC
CASSLAGLSYGYTF
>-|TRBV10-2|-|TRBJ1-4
TGCGCCAGCAGTGAGTTCCCGTGGGAAAAACTGTTTTTT
CASSEFPWEKLFF
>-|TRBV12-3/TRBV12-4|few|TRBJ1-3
TGTGCCAGCAGTTTTATCCCTGGCCCCGGGCCCGCCACCATATATTTT
CASSFIPGPGPATIYF
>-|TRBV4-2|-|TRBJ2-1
TGTGCCAGCAGCCAGGGGGGACCGATCAATGAGCAGTTCTTC
CASSQGGPINEQFF
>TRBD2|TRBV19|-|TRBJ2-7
TGTGCCAGCCAGACTCGGGAGGGGTCCTACGAGCAGTACTTC
CASQTREGSYEQYF
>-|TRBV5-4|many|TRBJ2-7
TGTGCCAGCGGCCTGAGACGAGAGCTACCCTACGAGCAGTACTTC
CASGLRRELPYEQYF
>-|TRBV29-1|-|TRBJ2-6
TGCAGCGTTGTAGACGGGTCTGGGGCCAACGTCCTGACTTTC
CSVVDGSGANVLTF
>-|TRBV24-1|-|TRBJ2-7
TGTGCCACCAGTGATTGGGGGGACTACGAGCAGTACTTC
CATSDWGDYEQYF
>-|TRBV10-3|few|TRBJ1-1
TGTGCCATCAGTGAAGGGTCCGGGAACACTGAAGCTTTCTTT
CAISEGSGNTEAFF
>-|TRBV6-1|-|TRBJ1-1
TGTGCCGCAGGGGAACTGAACACTGAAGCTTTCTTT
CAAGELNTEAFF
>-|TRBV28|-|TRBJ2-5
TGTGCCAGCAGCGCGGGGAGTTCGGGCCAAGAGACCCAGTACTTC
CASSAGSSGQETQYF
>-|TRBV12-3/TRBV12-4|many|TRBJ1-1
TGTGCCAGCAGAGCTCCTGAGAGGGTAAGTCGGCAGTTGAACACTGAAGCTTTCTTT
CASRAPERVSRQLNTEAFF
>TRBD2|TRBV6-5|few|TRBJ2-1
TGTGCCAGCAGCCTTACGGGACTAGCGGGGTATGAGCAGTTCTTC
CASSLTGLAGYEQFF
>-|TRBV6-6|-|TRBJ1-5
TGTGCCAGCAGCCTCGAGGGGGGACTGCAGCCCCAGCATTTT
CASSLEGGLQPQHF
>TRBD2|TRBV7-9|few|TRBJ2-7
TGTGCCAGCAGCCGGGGGGAGGGGCTTGCTACCTACGAGCAGTACTTC
CASSRGEGLATYEQYF
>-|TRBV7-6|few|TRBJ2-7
TGTGCCAGCAGCTTAGAGAGCGGACTACCCTACGAGCAGTACTTC
CASSLESGLPYEQYF
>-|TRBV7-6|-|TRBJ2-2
TGTGCCAGCAGCTCGGGACGAGCCACCGGGGAGCTGTTTTTT
CASSSGRATGELFF